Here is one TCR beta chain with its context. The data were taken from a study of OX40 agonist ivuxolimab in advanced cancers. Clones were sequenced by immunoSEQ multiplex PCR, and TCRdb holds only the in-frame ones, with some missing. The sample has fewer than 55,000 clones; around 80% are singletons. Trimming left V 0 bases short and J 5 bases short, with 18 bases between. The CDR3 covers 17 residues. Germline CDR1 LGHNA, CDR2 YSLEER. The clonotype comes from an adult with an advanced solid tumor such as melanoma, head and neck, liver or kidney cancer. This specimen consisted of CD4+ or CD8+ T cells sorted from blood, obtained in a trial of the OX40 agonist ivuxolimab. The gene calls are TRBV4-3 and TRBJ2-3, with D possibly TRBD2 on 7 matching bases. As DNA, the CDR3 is TGCGCCAGCAGCCAAGAATTTGGGGGGGCTGGAGGAGATACGCAGTATTTT. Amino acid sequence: CASSQEFGGAGGDTQYF.